The sequence of this T cell receptor (beta chain) was determined in a study of T cell changes during pregnancy in multiple sclerosis. Here immunoSEQ multiplex PCR was the method, and the copy in TCRdb shows in-frame clones only, minus some. The table lists 65,000 to 85,000 clones, about 94% of them singletons. The germline V and J ends were trimmed by 4 bases and 6 bases, with 12 bases remaining between them. The CDR3 sequence is 13 residues long. The germline CDR1 and CDR2 sequences are SGHNT and YYREEE (reference sequence). V is TRBV5-4 and J is TRBJ2-3; D is uncertain. The starting material was CD4+ T cells from peripheral blood mononuclear cells, obtained after pregnancy. The TCR was taken from a female donor with multiple sclerosis, enrolled in a pregnancy study. The CDR3 coding sequence is TGTGCCAGCAGCCTGCCCCCCGGGGATACGCAGTATTTT. Translated, it gives CASSLPPGDTQYF.